The clone carrying this TCR beta chain appeared once. The V end lost 8 bases, the J end lost 6 bases, and 9 bases lay between the germline ends. CDR3 length equals 11 residues. These data belong to a study of blood T cell repertoires in COVID-19. Study summary: Material from acute and convalescent COVID-19 was sourced from the United States, Italy and Spain. Sample material is recorded as cDNA or gDNA derived from T cells, B-cell-depleted T cells, or PBMCs.

Original data processing: By means of reference gene primer amplification, nucleated cell counts were estimated. The method was immunoSEQ multiplex PCR; TCRdb's version includes in-frame clones alone and lacks a portion of them. V and J calls and clone size follow that table, whereas D and trimming were derived from the DNA. The table has around 370,000 clones, roughly 89% seen once; the top ten hold 5% to 8.5%. The TCR was taken from a man younger than 35 with active or convalescent COVID-19. The V and J genes are TRBV12-3 or TRBV12-4 and TRBJ2-3; D gene ambiguous. Material: peripheral blood. The CDR3 region has the DNA TGTGCCAGCCGTGTTTTCGATACGCAGTATTTT. Its translation: CASRVFDTQYF.